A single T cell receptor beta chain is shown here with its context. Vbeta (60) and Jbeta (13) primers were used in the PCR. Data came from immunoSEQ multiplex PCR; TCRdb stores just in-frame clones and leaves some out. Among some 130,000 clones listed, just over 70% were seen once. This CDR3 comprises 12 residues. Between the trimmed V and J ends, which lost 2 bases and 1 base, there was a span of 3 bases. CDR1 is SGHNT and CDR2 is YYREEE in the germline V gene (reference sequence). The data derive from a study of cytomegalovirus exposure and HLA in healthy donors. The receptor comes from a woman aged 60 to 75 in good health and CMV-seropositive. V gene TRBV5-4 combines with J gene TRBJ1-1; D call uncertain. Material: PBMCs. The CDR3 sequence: CASSFGNTEAFF. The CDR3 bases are TGTGCCAGCAGCTTCGGGAACACTGAAGCTTTCTTT.